A selection of T cell receptor beta chains follows, all from one sample in a study of response to subunit inactivated influenza vaccine. MiXCR, run by TCRdb on the RT-PCR reads, gives a single entry per CDR3 protein. The sample carries hundreds of thousands of distinct CDR3 sequences, approximately 15% recorded once. Sample: PBMCs from blood, taken less than 15 days before vaccination. The receptors were sampled from a man over 45 who received an inactivated influenza vaccine. Both conserved end residues are part of each CDR3. D genes are given only for firm matches. Rows give clone size only sometimes, using once, few, many, or a class for an expanded clone.

size | J | V | D | DNA | CDR3
- | TRBJ2-7 | TRBV4-1 | - | TGCGCCAGCAGCCTGAGAGATCCCCTTATCACCTACGAGCAGCACTTC | CASSLRDPLITYEQHF
many | TRBJ2-7 | TRBV7-6 | TRBD1 | TGTGCCAGCAGCCGCCGGGACAGCATCTACGAGCAGTACTTC | CASSRRDSIYEQYF
- | TRBJ1-2 | TRBV20-1 | TRBD1 | TGCAGTGCTAGAGATCCCTCGGACAGGGGTTATGGCTACACCTTC | CSARDPSDRGYGYTF
few | TRBJ2-1 | TRBV29-1 | TRBD2 | TGCAGCGTTGAAGATCCTAGCGGGGAGGGGGCCGGTACCTCCTACAATGAGCAGTTCTTC | CSVEDPSGEGAGTSYNEQFF
few | TRBJ1-6 | TRBV20-1 | TRBD1 | TGCAGTGCTAGAGGAACAGGGGGACTGGGGAATTCACCCCTCCACTTT | CSARGTGGLGNSPLHF
once | TRBJ2-7 | TRBV5-4 | TRBD1 | TGTGCCAGCAGACCCCGGGACAGGGGCTACGAGCAGTACTTC | CASRPRDRGYEQYF
- | TRBJ2-3 | TRBV5-4 | - | TGTGCCAGCAGCCTCTACCAGGGTTTCGCGCAGTATTTT | CASSLYQGFAQYF
- | TRBJ2-3 | TRBV7-8 | - | TGTGCCAGCAGCTTAGGCCCGGGGGACACAGATACGCAGTATTTT | CASSLGPGDTDTQYF
- | TRBJ2-1 | TRBV18 | TRBD1 | TGTGCCAGCTCACCGATGTTTGGACAGGGGCGGGACAATGAGCAGTTCTTC | CASSPMFGQGRDNEQFF
many | TRBJ2-7 | TRBV6-2/TRBV6-3 | - | TGTGCCAGCAGTTTCGGCACCTACGAGCAGTACTTC | CASSFGTYEQYF
- | TRBJ2-7 | TRBV7-2 | - | TGTGCCAGCAGCTCGCTTCGGGGGCGCGAGCAGTACTTC | CASSSLRGREQYF
few | TRBJ2-3 | TRBV2 | - | TGTGCCAGCTCCGGGGGCATGTCAGATACGCAGTATTTT | CASSGGMSDTQYF
few | TRBJ2-7 | TRBV27 | TRBD2 | TGTGCCAGCAGCCAAATTGGTAGCGGGCCCTACGAGCAGTACTTC | CASSQIGSGPYEQYF
- | TRBJ1-4 | TRBV5-1 | TRBD1 | TGCGCCAGCAGCTCGGGGACAGGGGGTAAAGAAAAACTGTTTTTT | CASSSGTGGKEKLFF
few | TRBJ2-7 | TRBV10-3 | TRBD1 | TGTGCCATCAGCGCGGCGGGACAGGGAATCTACGAGCAGTACTTC | CAISAAGQGIYEQYF
few | TRBJ1-2 | TRBV7-2 | - | TGTGCCAGCAGCTCCTCGACAGGAGTCTATGGCTACACCTTC | CASSSSTGVYGYTF
few | TRBJ2-7 | TRBV7-8 | TRBD1 | TGTGCCAGCAGCTTAGCCGGACAGGGGGCCCTAAACCAATACGAGCAGTACTTC | CASSLAGQGALNQYEQYF
- | TRBJ1-1 | TRBV6-1 | - | TGTGCCAGCCAGGGGCCAGGGGAGAACACTGAAGCTTTCTTT | CASQGPGENTEAFF
- | TRBJ1-2 | TRBV20-1 | - | TGCAGTGCTAGAGACATCGGTGGTCAAGGGATTAACTATGGCTACACCTTC | CSARDIGGQGINYGYTF
few | TRBJ1-6 | TRBV2 | - | TGTGCCAGCAGTGGGCAAAATTCACCCCTCCACTTT | CASSGQNSPLHF
- | TRBJ1-1 | TRBV6-2/TRBV6-3 | - | TGTGCCAGCAGTCCGTGGGGCGGGAACACTGAAGCTTTCTTT | CASSPWGGNTEAFF
few | TRBJ2-2 | TRBV5-1 | - | TGCGCCAGCAGCTTGGTCCAAATTGGCACCGGGGAGCTGTTTTTT | CASSLVQIGTGELFF
few | TRBJ2-5 | TRBV5-1 | TRBD1 | TGCGCCAGCAGCCCCGGGACAGTAAGAGAGACCCAGTACTTC | CASSPGTVRETQYF
many | TRBJ2-5 | TRBV20-1 | - | TGCAGTGCTAGAGATTTGCCAGGGATTATGGAGACCCAGTACTTC | CSARDLPGIMETQYF
few | TRBJ2-1 | TRBV7-2 | - | TGTGCCAGCAGCCCCGACACTAGTAGGTCCTACAATGAGCAGTTCTTC | CASSPDTSRSYNEQFF
- | TRBJ2-6 | TRBV9 | - | TGTGCCAGCAGCGTAGTTTCCAGCTCTGGGGCCAACGTCCTGACTTTC | CASSVVSSSGANVLTF
few | TRBJ2-1 | TRBV24-1 | - | TGTGCCACCAGTGGCCTTGGAGGGGGCTACAATGAGCAGTTCTTC | CATSGLGGGYNEQFF
- | TRBJ2-4 | TRBV20-1 | - | TGCAGTGCTAGGGGAGACATAGGCATCGGAAACATTCAGTACTTC | CSARGDIGIGNIQYF
few | TRBJ2-7 | TRBV12-3/TRBV12-4 | TRBD1 | TGTGCCAGCGGTAGGGGAAGGACAGGGCCCGGCGAGCAGTACTTC | CASGRGRTGPGEQYF
- | TRBJ2-7 | TRBV7-8 | - | TGTGCCAGTAGAACCGGGACGGGGATTTTCTACGAGCAGTACTTC | CASRTGTGIFYEQYF
- | TRBJ2-7 | TRBV12-3/TRBV12-4 | TRBD1 | TGTGCCAGCAGTTTAGCGGGACAGGGGTCGGGGTACGAGCAGTACTTC | CASSLAGQGSGYEQYF
- | TRBJ2-2 | TRBV7-9 | TRBD1 | TGTGCCAGCAGCGCCCGGACAGGGGGCCCCACCGGGGAGCTGTTTTTT | CASSARTGGPTGELFF
- | TRBJ2-1 | TRBV7-3 | - | TGTGCCAGCAGCTTAACGTTCAGGGACAATGAGCAGTTCTTC | CASSLTFRDNEQFF
many | TRBJ2-7 | TRBV29-1 | - | TGCAGCGTTGAGGGGGGGCCCCCTACCTACGAGCAGTACTTC | CSVEGGPPTYEQYF
- | TRBJ2-1 | TRBV5-6 | TRBD2 | TGTGCCAGCAGCTTAGGACTAGCGAGTAATGAGCAGTTCTTC | CASSLGLASNEQFF
many | TRBJ2-5 | TRBV7-9 | - | TGTGCCAGCAGCTTGAGGGGGTCGGAGACCCAGTACTTC | CASSLRGSETQYF
- | TRBJ2-3 | TRBV20-1 | - | TGCAGTGCTAGCGGGGTCGAAGGCACAGATACGCAGTATTTT | CSASGVEGTDTQYF
many | TRBJ2-1 | TRBV15 | TRBD2 | TGTGCCACCAGCAGAGTTCGCCGGGGACTAGCGGGAGAAAATGAGCAGTTCTTC | CATSRVRRGLAGENEQFF
- | TRBJ2-5 | TRBV20-1 | - | TGCAGTGCTATTCAGGGCCGCCCCCAAGAGACCCAGTACTTC | CSAIQGRPQETQYF
many | TRBJ1-5 | TRBV28 | - | TGTGCCAGCAGTTTGAACAATCAGCCCCAGCATTTT | CASSLNNQPQHF
- | TRBJ1-2 | TRBV12-3/TRBV12-4 | - | TGTGCCAGCAGTTACAGGGTTGGTGGCTACACCTTC | CASSYRVGGYTF
- | TRBJ1-3 | TRBV12-3/TRBV12-4 | - | TGTGCCAGCGGGGCAGGGGCTGGAAACACCATATATTTT | CASGAGAGNTIYF
- | TRBJ2-5 | TRBV7-6 | TRBD2 | TGTGCCAGCAGATTAGGGGTGAGCGGGACCCAAGAGACCCAGTACTTC | CASRLGVSGTQETQYF
- | TRBJ2-1 | TRBV28 | - | TGTGCCAGCAGTTCCCGAGACTCCGCCTACAATGAGCAGTTCTTC | CASSSRDSAYNEQFF
many | TRBJ1-1 | TRBV27 | - | TGTGCCAGCAGTTTCTCGGGCGTGAACACTGAAGCTTTCTTT | CASSFSGVNTEAFF
- | TRBJ2-7 | TRBV5-5 | - | TGTGCCAGCAGCTCGCCCGGGTTTCAGCCCTTGCGCGAGCAGTACTTC | CASSSPGFQPLREQYF
many | TRBJ2-2 | TRBV5-1 | - | TGCGCCAGCAGCTCGGATTGGGGTTTAGGCACCGGGGAGCTGTTTTTT | CASSSDWGLGTGELFF
- | TRBJ2-6 | TRBV3-1 | - | TGTGCCAGCAGCGAAATCGACTCTGGGGCCAACGTCCTGACTTTC | CASSEIDSGANVLTF
- | TRBJ1-5 | TRBV20-1 | - | TGCAGTGCTAGTCGTGACCTCAATCAGCCCCAGCATTTT | CSASRDLNQPQHF
few | TRBJ2-5 | TRBV29-1 | - | TGCAGCGTGGGTCACCGCGAAGAGACCCAGTACTTC | CSVGHREETQYF
- | TRBJ2-3 | TRBV5-1 | - | TGCGCCAGCAGCCACAGGGTCCCATTTAGCACAGATACGCAGTATTTT | CASSHRVPFSTDTQYF